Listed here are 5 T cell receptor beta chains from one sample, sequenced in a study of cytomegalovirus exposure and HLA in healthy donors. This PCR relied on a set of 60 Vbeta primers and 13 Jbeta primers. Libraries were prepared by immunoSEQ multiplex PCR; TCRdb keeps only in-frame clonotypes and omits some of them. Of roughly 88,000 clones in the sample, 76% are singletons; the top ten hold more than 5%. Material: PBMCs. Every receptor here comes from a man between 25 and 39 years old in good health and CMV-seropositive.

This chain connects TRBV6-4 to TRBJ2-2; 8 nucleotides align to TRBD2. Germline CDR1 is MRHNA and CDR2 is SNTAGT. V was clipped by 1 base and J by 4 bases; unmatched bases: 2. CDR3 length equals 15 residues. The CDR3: CASSDFAGGTGELFF. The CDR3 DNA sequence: TGTGCCAGCAGTGACTTTGCGGGAGGCACCGGGGAGCTGTTTTTT.

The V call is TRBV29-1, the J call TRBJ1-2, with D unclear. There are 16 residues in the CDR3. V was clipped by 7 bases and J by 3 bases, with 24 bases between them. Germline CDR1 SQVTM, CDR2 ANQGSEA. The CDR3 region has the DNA TGCAGCGCTCTAGGCGCGACCCAGGAGGTAGACTATGGCTACACCTTC. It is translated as CSALGATQEVDYGYTF.

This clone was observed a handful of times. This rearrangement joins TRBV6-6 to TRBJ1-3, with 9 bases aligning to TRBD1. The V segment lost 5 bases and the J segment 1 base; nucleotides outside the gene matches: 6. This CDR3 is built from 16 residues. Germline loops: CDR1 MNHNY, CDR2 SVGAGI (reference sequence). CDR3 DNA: TGTGCCAGCAGTCTGGACAGGGGATCATCTGGAAACACCATATATTTT. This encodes CASSLDRGSSGNTIYF.

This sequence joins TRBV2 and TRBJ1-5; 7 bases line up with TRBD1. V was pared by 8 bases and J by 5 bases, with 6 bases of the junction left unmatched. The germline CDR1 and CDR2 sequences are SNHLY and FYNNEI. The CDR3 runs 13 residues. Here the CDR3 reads CASAGGIDQPQHF. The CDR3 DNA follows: TGTGCCAGCGCAGGGGGGATTGATCAGCCCCAGCATTTT.

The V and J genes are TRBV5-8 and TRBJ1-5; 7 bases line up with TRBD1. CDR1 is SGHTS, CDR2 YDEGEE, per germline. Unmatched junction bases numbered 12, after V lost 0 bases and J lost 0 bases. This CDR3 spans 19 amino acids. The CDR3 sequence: CASSLGPRDRIYSNQPQHF. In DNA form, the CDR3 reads TGTGCCAGCAGCTTGGGGCCCCGGGACAGAATTTATAGCAATCAGCCCCAGCATTTT.